Sequencing of this T cell receptor (beta chain) was carried out in a study of T cell responses to AZD1222 COVID-19 vaccine. Regarding the study as a whole: Donors were chiefly white British, with a greater number of females, and clonal diversity was perhaps underestimated.

Sequencing used immunoSEQ multiplex PCR; TCRdb keeps in-frame clones, though not all of them. The sample gives fewer than 120,000 clones, 94% of which show up once; 2.5% to 3.5% is in the top ten. Some second doses came at about 4 weeks and others at about 12 weeks; these were pooled. Trimming pared 3 bases from V and 0 bases from J, leaving 7 bases between. Germline CDR1 SGHNT, CDR2 YENEEA. The length of the CDR3 is 14 residues. Note on this clone: Its antigen is still unknown.

The sequence was collected from an adult who received the AZD1222 COVID-19 vaccine. This specimen consisted of peripheral blood, obtained 28 days after the second AZD1222 dose. The chain couples TRBV11-3 to TRBJ2-3; D remains unclear. The CDR3 here is CASSLNPSTDTQYF. The CDR3, as DNA: TGTGCCAGCAGCTTGAATCCTAGCACAGATACGCAGTATTTT.